The text below deals with one T cell receptor (beta chain). The data derive from a study of blood T cell repertoires in COVID-19. Looking at the study overall: From the United States, Italy and Spain came samples of acute and convalescent COVID-19.

Trimming stripped 5 bases from V and 1 base from J, with 14 bases between. The V gene's germline CDR1 is GTSNPN and CDR2 SVGIG (reference sequence). The CDR3 is made up of 15 amino acids. The table came from immunoSEQ multiplex PCR; TCRdb's copy has only in-frame clones and leaves some out. The table has 200,000 or so clones, 70% to 90% seen once. The chain links TRBV30 to TRBJ2-2; D may match TRBD1 or TRBD2 (6 bases each). This TCR derives from a man aged 70-80 years with active or convalescent COVID-19. Sequenced sample: peripheral blood. Here the CDR3 DNA reads TGTGCCTGGCGAGGGGGGCGAAAGAACACCGGGGAGCTGTTTTTT. Protein sequence: CAWRGGRKNTGELFF.